This T cell receptor (beta chain) was recorded in a study of OX40 agonist ivuxolimab in advanced cancers. Study observations and caveats: Expanded clones tended on average to be more numerous among CD8+ T cells than CD4+. Low normalized clonal expansion also occurred in some nonresponding patients. It was not determined which antigens were specifically recognized by the peripheral T cells that had undergone clonal expansion.

The CDR3 has 14 residues. J gave up 13 bases and V 5 bases, and 15 bases lay outside the gene matches. CDR1 SGHAT and CDR2 FQNNGV come from the germline V gene. Using immunoSEQ multiplex PCR, the repertoire was profiled, and TCRdb retains in-frame clones only, with some absent. The sample has some 100,000 clones; around 91% are singletons. Points on this clone: The target antigen is unknown.

The sequenced sample was CD4+ or CD8+ T cells sorted from blood, obtained in a trial of the OX40 agonist ivuxolimab. The gene calls are TRBV11-2 and TRBJ1-2, with 8 bases identical to TRBD1. The TCR sequence derives from an adult with an advanced solid tumor such as melanoma, head and neck, liver or kidney cancer. The CDR3 here is CASSATGLSRGLTF. CDR3 DNA: TGTGCCAGCAGCGCCACAGGGCTGTCCAGGGGGCTCACCTTC. The full variable domain, with the rest looked up from reference TRBV11-2 and TRBJ1-2, is EAGVAQSPRYKIIEKRQSVAFWCNPISGHATLYWYQQILGQGPKLLIQFQNNGVVDDSQLPKDRFSAERLKGVDSTLKIQPAKLEDSAVYLCASSATGLSRGLTFGSGTRLTVV.